The entry that follows covers one T cell receptor (beta chain) sequence. Its specificity is unknown. Positively selected for CCR7, the CD45RO-negative cells used as naive CD8 cells excluded terminally differentiated effector memory CD45RA+ cells. These data belong to a study of shared clonotypes between healthy human individuals. Turning to the study itself: Per donor, CD8 memory used one plate, CD8 naive used two, CD4 memory used three and CD4 naive used three. Study-level points and caveats: Depth of sequencing was expected to influence donor clonotype sharing. Across subsets, estimated richness was generally greater for naive than for memory populations.

Sequencing used immunoSEQ multiplex PCR; TCRdb keeps in-frame clones, though not all of them. The data show about 590,000 clones, over 95% seen once. CDR3 length equals 13 residues. The V gene lost 7 bases and the J gene lost 2 bases, with 14 bases spanning the gap. Germline CDR1 reads SQVTM; CDR2 reads ANQGSEA. The J gene is TRBJ1-1, the V gene TRBV29-1; no clear D. Material for sequencing was naive CD8+ T cells sorted from blood. This clonotype was sampled from a woman under 40 in good health. The CDR3 here is CSARLDGNTEAFF. CDR3 nucleotides: TGCAGCGCTAGACTGGACGGAAACACTGAAGCTTTCTTT.